This T cell receptor (beta chain) was recovered during a study of blood T cell repertoires in COVID-19. Study information: The study drew acute and convalescent COVID-19 samples from the United States, Italy and Spain. From T cells, B-cell-depleted T cells, or PBMCs came the material, which was cDNA or gDNA.

After removal of 11 bases from V and 7 bases from J, the junction contained 9 bases not matched to a gene. The germline CDR1 and CDR2 sequences are SNHLY and FYNNEI. This CDR3 contains 14 residues. Sequenced by immunoSEQ multiplex PCR; TCRdb stores in-frame clones only, minus some. The table has about 68,000 clones, around 82% seen once. This sequence originates from a man aged 50-60 years with active COVID-19. The source material was peripheral blood. The chain recombines TRBV2 with TRBJ1-6; 9 positions agree with TRBD1. The CDR3 loop reads CAHRGQGHNSPLHF. DNA for the CDR3: TGTGCCCACAGGGGGCAGGGGCACAATTCACCCCTCCACTTT.